This TCR beta chain was sequenced during a study of Ad26.COV2.S vaccination and SARS-CoV-2 variants. The protocol was immunoSEQ multiplex PCR, while the TCRdb copy is restricted to in-frame clones and leaves out a portion. The sample lists under 600,000 clones; about 88% were seen once. V gave up 6 bases and J gave up 4 bases, with 6 bases separating them. Germline V gene data show CDR1 as DFQATT and CDR2 as SNEGSKA (reference sequence). The CDR3 consists of 10 residues. Treatment: approximately 18 received Ad26.COV2.S at low or high dose, single or two shots; about 5 received placebo; per-sample allocation not given. Day 63 after the first injection of vaccine or placebo was the sampling time.

The source is a person between 18 and 60 years old who received the Ad26.COV2.S COVID-19 vaccine or a placebo. Here the sequenced sample was peripheral blood, taken in a trial of Ad26.COV2.S vaccine versus placebo. V and J are TRBV20-1 and TRBJ1-2; D unresolved. Here the CDR3 reads CSAPFYGYTF. Written as DNA, the CDR3 is TGCAGTGCCCCGTTCTATGGCTACACCTTC.